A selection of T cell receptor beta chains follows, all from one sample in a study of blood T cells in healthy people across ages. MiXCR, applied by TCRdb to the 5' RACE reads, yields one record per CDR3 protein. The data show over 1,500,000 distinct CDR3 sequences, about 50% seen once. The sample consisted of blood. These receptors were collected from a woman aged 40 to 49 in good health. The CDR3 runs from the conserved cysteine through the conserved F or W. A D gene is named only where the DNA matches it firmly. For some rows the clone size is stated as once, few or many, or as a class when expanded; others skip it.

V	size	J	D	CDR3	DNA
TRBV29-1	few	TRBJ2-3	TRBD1	CSVTGGLSDTQYF	TGCAGCGTGACAGGGGGCCTTTCAGATACGCAGTATTTT
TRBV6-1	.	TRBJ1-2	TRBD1	CASTGTGTNYGYTF	TGTGCCAGCACCGGGACAGGGACAAACTATGGCTACACCTTC
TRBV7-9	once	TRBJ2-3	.	CASSSLKGGQGTDTQYF	TGTGCCAGCAGCTCACTCAAAGGTGGGCAAGGCACAGATACGCAGTATTTT
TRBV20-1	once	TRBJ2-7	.	CSASGHSYEQYF	TGCAGTGCTAGCGGCCACTCCTACGAGCAGTACTTC
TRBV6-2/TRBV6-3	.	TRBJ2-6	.	CASNRADEPPNVLTF	TGTGCCAGCAATCGAGCGGACGAACCTCCCAACGTCCTGACTTTC
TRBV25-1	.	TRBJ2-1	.	CASSKRPKGEQFF	TGTGCCAGCAGTAAAAGGCCGAAGGGCGAGCAGTTCTTC
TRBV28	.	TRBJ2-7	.	CASSSPHQGNSYEQYF	TGTGCCAGCAGTTCCCCTCATCAGGGGAACTCCTACGAGCAGTACTTC
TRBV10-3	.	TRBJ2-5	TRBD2	CAISESVGLAGFVQYF	TGTGCCATCAGTGAGTCGGTAGGACTAGCGGGTTTCGTTCAGTACTTC
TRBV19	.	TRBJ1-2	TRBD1	CASSIGQGSKNGYTF	TGTGCCAGTAGTATCGGACAGGGGTCGAAGAATGGCTACACCTTC
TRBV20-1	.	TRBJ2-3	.	CSARVDTPQYF	TGCAGTGCTAGAGTGGACACTCCGCAGTATTTT
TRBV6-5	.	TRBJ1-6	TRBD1	CASRPDRAYNSPLHF	TGTGCCAGCAGACCGGACAGGGCCTATAATTCACCCCTCCACTTT
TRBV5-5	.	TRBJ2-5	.	CASSQSGVEETQYF	TGTGCCAGCAGCCAATCCGGCGTGGAAGAGACCCAGTACTTC
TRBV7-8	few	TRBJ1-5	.	CASSLGTTSNQPQHF	TGTGCCAGCAGCTTAGGTACAACCAGCAATCAGCCCCAGCATTTT
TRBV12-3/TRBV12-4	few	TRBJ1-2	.	CASTLDGGYGYTF	TGTGCCAGCACTCTGGACGGCGGATATGGCTACACCTTC
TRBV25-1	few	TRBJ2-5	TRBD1	CASSEYTGVETQYF	TGTGCCAGCAGTGAATATACAGGGGTGGAGACCCAGTACTTC
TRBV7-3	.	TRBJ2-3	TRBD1	CASSGGQGSGTDTQYF	TGTGCCAGCAGCGGGGGACAGGGAAGTGGCACAGATACGCAGTATTTT
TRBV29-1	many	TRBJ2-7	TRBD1	CSVAAGGLNEQYF	TGCAGCGTTGCGGCAGGGGGCTTAAACGAGCAGTACTTC
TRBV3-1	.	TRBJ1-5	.	CASSQGPGSVSNQPQHF	TGTGCCAGCAGCCAAGGCCCGGGAAGTGTTAGCAATCAGCCCCAGCATTTT
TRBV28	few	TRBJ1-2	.	CASRLEGLYGYTF	TGTGCCAGCAGGCTCGAGGGTCTCTATGGCTACACCTTC
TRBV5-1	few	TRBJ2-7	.	CASSSGGRVYEQYF	TGCGCCAGCAGCTCGGGCGGCAGAGTGTACGAGCAGTACTTC
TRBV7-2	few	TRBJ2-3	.	CASSLRGGDPKDTQYF	TGTGCCAGCAGCTTGAGGGGCGGGGACCCCAAGGATACGCAGTATTTT
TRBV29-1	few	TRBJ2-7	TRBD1	CSLRDRLTPPHEQYF	TGCAGCCTCCGGGACAGACTAACCCCTCCCCACGAGCAGTACTTC
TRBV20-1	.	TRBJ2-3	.	CSARQFSSTDTQYF	TGCAGTGCCAGACAGTTTTCTAGCACAGATACGCAGTATTTT
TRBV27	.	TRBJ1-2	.	CASSLSRTYGYTF	TGTGCCAGCAGTTTGAGTAGGACCTATGGCTACACCTTC
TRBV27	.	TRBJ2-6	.	CASSYQGLRGANVLTF	TGTGCCAGCAGTTATCAGGGGCTGAGGGGGGCCAACGTCCTGACTTTC
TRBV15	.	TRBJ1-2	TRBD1	CATSRGRQGAFYGYTF	TGTGCCACCAGCAGAGGTAGACAGGGGGCCTTTTATGGCTACACCTTC
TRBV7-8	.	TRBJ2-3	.	CASSLEQVLSTDTQYF	TGTGCCAGCAGCTTAGAACAGGTTCTAAGCACAGATACGCAGTATTTT
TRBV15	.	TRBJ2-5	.	CATSRAQPQETQYF	TGTGCCACCAGCAGGGCGCAGCCCCAAGAGACCCAGTACTTC
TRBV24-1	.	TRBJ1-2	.	CATSEPSRGGGYGYTF	TGTGCCACCAGTGAACCCTCTCGGGGGGGAGGCTATGGCTACACCTTC
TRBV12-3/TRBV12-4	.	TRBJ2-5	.	CASNLRRLGETQYF	TGTGCCAGCAATTTACGTCGGTTAGGGGAGACCCAGTACTTT
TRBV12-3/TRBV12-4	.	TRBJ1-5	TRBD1	CASSLAGQGHQPQHF	TGTGCCAGCAGTTTAGCGGGACAGGGGCATCAGCCCCAGCATTTT
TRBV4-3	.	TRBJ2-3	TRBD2	CASSQELSGGARDTQYF	TGCGCCAGCAGCCAAGAATTAAGCGGGGGGGCTAGAGATACGCAGTATTTT
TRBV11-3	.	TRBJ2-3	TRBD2	CASSPGLAGGGGTDTQYF	TGTGCCAGCAGCCCGGGACTAGCGGGGGGCGGAGGCACAGATACGCAGTATTTT
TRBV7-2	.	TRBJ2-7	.	CASSLVLRGEGEQYF	TGTGCCAGCAGCTTAGTATTGAGAGGGGAAGGCGAGCAGTACTTC
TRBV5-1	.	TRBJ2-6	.	CASSLWNFGGANVLTF	TGCGCCAGCAGCTTATGGAATTTTGGTGGGGCCAACGTCCTGACTTTC
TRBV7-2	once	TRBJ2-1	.	CASSLDIDNEQFF	TGTGCCAGCAGCTTAGATATAGACAATGAGCAGTTCTTC
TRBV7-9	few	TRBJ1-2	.	CASSSDASPYGYTF	TGTGCCAGCAGCTCAGACGCGTCCCCATATGGCTACACCTTC
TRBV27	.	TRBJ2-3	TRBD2	CASSQTSGGLGGTQYF	TGTGCCAGCAGCCAAACTAGCGGGGGGCTGGGGGGTACGCAGTATTTT
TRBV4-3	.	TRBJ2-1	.	CASSQGRGASYNEQFF	TGCGCCAGCAGCCAAGGTCGGGGGGCGTCCTACAATGAGCAGTTCTTC
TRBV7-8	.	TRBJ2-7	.	CASSVARQTGEQYF	TGTGCCAGCAGCGTAGCGCGACAGACGGGAGAGCAGTACTTC
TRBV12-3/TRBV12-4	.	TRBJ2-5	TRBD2	CASRLSGARETQYF	TGTGCCAGCAGGCTCAGCGGGGCGAGGGAGACCCAGTACTTC
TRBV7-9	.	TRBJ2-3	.	CASRLQGTDTQYF	TGTGCCAGCAGGCTCCAGGGTACAGATACGCAGTATTTT
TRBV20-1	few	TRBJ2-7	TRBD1	CSAKGGQVYEQYF	TGCAGTGCAAAAGGAGGACAGGTCTACGAGCAGTACTTC
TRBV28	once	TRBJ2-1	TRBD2	CASTLSGEDNEQFF	TGTGCCAGCACCCTTAGCGGGGAAGACAATGAGCAGTTCTTC
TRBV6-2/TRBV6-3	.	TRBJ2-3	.	CASSSYQTSRDTQYF	TGTGCCAGCAGTTCTTACCAGACAAGCAGAGATACACAGTATTTT
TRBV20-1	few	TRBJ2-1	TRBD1	CSASTGGNEQFF	TGCAGTGCTTCAACAGGGGGCAATGAGCAGTTCTTC
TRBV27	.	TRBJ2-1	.	CASSSAYERNNEQFF	TGTGCCAGCAGTTCCGCCTATGAAAGAAACAATGAGCAGTTCTTC
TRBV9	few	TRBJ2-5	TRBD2	CASSAGTSGQETQYF	TGTGCCAGCAGTGCGGGGACTAGCGGCCAAGAGACCCAGTACTTC
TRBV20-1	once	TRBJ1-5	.	CSARLWLVGNQPQHF	TGCAGTGCTAGGTTGTGGCTTGTTGGCAATCAGCCCCAGCATTTT
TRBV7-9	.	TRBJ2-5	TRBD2	CASSLGLAGITPQETQYF	TGTGCCAGCAGCTTAGGGCTAGCGGGTATCACTCCACAAGAGACCCAGTACTTC
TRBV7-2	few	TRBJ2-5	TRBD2	CASSLSGPRETQYF	TGTGCCAGCAGCCTTAGCGGGCCTCGGGAGACCCAGTACTTC
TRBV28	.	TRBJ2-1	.	CASSFIKAQSNEQFF	TGTGCCAGCAGTTTCATAAAAGCACAGTCGAATGAGCAGTTCTTC
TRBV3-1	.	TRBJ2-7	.	CASSQGGHSSYNEQYF	TGTGCCAGCAGCCAAGGGGGCCACAGCTCCTACAATGAGCAGTACTTC
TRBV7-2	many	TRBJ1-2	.	CASSGGSYGYTF	TGTGCCAGCAGCGGGGGATCCTATGGCTACACCTTC
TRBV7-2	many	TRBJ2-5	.	CASSRGSETYQETQYF	TGTGCCAGCAGCCGAGGGTCGGAGACGTACCAAGAGACCCAGTACTTC
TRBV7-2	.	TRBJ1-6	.	CASSLESGVNPPLHF	TGTGCCAGCAGCTTAGAGTCGGGCGTAAATCCACCCCTCCACTTT
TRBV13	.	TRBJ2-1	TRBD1	CASREGADRVNEQFF	TGTGCCAGCAGGGAGGGAGCGGACAGGGTGAATGAGCAGTTCTTC
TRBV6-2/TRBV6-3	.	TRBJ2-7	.	CASSYLTYSYNEQYF	TGTGCCAGCAGTTACTTGACGTACTCCTACAATGAGCAGTACTTC
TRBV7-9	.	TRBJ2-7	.	CASSLGADLYEQYF	TGTGCCAGCAGCTTAGGGGCCGATTTATACGAGCAGTACTTC